This TCR beta chain was identified during a study of glioma-infiltrating T cells after dendritic cell vaccination. Study background: Patients had newly diagnosed or recurrent glioblastoma and received dendritic cell vaccines.

Up to 2 ug genomic DNA was used for TCRB CDR3 amplification. Method: immunoSEQ multiplex PCR; TCRdb's copy keeps in-frame clones and lacks some. The table has about 65,000 clones, 86% seen once. Time point: after dendritic cell vaccination, including at tumor progression/relapse. The CDR3 contains 16 residues. Germline V gene lookup returns CDR1 SGHRS and CDR2 YFSETQ. V lost 0 bases, J lost 0 bases, and 10 bases lay in between. This clone has more than one count but fewer than ten. What it recognizes is unknown. Study-wide results and caveats: Higher pretreatment TIL content predicted longer progression-free time and survival. Higher TCR clonality did not directly relate to longer survival.

The chain links TRBV5-1 to TRBJ2-1, with D hard to call. This specimen was blood, taken after dendritic cell vaccination. The TCR comes from a human donor with glioblastoma. The CDR3 DNA sequence: TGCGCCAGCAGCTTGGCGGAGCAGCGCTCCTACAATGAGCAGTTCTTC. Its protein is CASSLAEQRSYNEQFF.